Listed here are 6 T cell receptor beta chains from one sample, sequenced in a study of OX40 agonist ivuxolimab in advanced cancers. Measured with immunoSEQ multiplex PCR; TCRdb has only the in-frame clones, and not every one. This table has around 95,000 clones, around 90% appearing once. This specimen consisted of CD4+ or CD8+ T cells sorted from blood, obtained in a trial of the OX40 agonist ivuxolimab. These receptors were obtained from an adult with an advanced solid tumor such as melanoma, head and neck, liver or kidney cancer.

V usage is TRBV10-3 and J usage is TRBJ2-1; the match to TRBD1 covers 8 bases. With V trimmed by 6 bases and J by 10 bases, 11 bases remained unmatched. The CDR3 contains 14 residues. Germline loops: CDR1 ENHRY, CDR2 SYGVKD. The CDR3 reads CAISRGQGELEQFF. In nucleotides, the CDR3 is TGTGCCATCAGCCGAGGACAGGGAGAATTGGAGCAGTTCTTC.

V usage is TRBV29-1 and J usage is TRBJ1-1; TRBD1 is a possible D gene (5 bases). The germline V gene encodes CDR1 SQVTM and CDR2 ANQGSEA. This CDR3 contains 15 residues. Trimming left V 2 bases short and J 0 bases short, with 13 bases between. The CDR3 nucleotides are TGCAGCGTTGAACCCAGGGCAAGCATGAACACTGAAGCTTTCTTT. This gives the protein CSVEPRASMNTEAFF.

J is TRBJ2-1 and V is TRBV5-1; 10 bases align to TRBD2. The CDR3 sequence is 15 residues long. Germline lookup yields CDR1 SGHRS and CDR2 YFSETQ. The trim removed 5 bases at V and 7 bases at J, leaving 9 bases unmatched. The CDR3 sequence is CASRTSGDLSNEQFF. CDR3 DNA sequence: TGCGCCAGCAGAACTAGCGGGGATTTGTCGAATGAGCAGTTCTTC.

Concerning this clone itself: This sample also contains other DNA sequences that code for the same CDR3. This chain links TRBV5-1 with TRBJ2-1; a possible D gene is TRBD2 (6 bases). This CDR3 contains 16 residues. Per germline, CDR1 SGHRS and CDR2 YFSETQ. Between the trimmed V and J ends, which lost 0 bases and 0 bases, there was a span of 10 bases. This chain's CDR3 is CASSLVAGSSYNEQFF. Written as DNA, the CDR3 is TGCGCCAGCAGCTTGGTTGCGGGGAGCTCCTACAATGAGCAGTTCTTC.

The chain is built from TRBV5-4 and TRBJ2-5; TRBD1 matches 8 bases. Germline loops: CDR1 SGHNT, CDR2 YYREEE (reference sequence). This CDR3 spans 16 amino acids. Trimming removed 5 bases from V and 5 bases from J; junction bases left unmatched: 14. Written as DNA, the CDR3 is TGTGCCAGCAGTCCGCCCGGGACAGGAAGGGGTGAGACCCAGTACTTC. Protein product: CASSPPGTGRGETQYF.

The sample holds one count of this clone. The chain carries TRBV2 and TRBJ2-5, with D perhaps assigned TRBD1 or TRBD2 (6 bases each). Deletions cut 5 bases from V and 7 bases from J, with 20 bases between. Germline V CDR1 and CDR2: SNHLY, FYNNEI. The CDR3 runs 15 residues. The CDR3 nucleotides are TGTGCCAGCAGTAAGATGAGCCTACAGGGAGGGACCCAGTACTTC. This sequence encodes CASSKMSLQGGTQYF.